This T cell receptor beta chain originates from a study of a mutant IDH1 vaccine in newly diagnosed glioma. In the study overall: The earlier regimen, radiotherapy, temozolomide, or both, was most often both.

With 0 bases clipped from V and 5 bases from J, the junction kept 5 bases outside the gene matches. The CDR3 has 15 amino acids. The germline gives CDR1 LNHNV, CDR2 YYDKDF (reference sequence). Findings and caveats of the study: Evidence of vaccine-induced immune responses was documented in approximately 93% of patients.

For this clone: The antigen is not known.

TCRdb keeps only in-frame clones here, not all; method: immunoSEQ multiplex PCR. There are about 83,000 clones in the sample; 75% to 90% occur only once, and approximately 5.6% lies in the top ten. Time point denoted: week 47, end of study. Alongside topical imiquimod, each dose of vaccine comprised 300 ug of mutant IDH1 20-mer peptide. Across weeks 1, 3, 5, 7, 11, 15, 19 and 23, patients received a vaccination each time, eight in all. The donor cohort comprised cases of new WHO grade 3 or 4 IDH1-mutant, ATRX-lost astrocytoma. This clonotype was sampled from a man in his forties or fifties with glioma. The sample in question was PBMCs, obtained from a glioma patient whose treatment included an IDH1 peptide vaccine. The chain employs TRBV15 and TRBJ2-7, with 9 bases that match TRBD2. The CDR3 reads CATSREGLAPNEQYF. In DNA, the CDR3 is TGTGCCACCAGCAGAGAAGGACTAGCGCCCAACGAGCAGTACTTC.